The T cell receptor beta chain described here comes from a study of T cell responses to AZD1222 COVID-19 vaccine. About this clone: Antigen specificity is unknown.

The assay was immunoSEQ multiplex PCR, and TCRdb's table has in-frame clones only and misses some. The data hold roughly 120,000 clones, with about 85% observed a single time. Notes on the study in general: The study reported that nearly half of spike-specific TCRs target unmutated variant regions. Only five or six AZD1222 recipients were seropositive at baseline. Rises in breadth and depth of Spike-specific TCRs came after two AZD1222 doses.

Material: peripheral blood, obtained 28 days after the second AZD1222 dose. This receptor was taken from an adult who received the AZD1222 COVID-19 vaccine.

DNA of the CDR3: TGTGCCTGGAGTGGGGGGACAGGGGCGAATGAGCAGTTCTTC. Its translation is CAWSGGTGANEQFF. The chain joins TRBV30 to TRBJ2-1, with 10 bases aligning to TRBD1. V was pared by 1 base and J by 7 bases, with 4 bases of the junction left unmatched. Germline loops: CDR1 GTSNPN, CDR2 SVGIG (reference sequence). The CDR3 has 14 amino acids.